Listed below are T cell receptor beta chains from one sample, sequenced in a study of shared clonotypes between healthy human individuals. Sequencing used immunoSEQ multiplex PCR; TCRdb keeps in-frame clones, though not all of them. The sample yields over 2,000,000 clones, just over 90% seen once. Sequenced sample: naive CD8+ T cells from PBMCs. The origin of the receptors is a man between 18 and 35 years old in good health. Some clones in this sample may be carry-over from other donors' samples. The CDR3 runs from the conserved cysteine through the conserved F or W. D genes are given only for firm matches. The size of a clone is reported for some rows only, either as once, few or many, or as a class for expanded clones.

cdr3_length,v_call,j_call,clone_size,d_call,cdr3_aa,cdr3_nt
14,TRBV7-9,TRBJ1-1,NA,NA,CASSLGQQNTEAFF,TGTGCCAGCAGCTTAGGGCAGCAAAACACTGAAGCTTTCTTT
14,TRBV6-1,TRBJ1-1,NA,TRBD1,CASSKRQGFTEAFF,TGTGCCAGCAGTAAGCGACAGGGATTCACTGAAGCTTTCTTT
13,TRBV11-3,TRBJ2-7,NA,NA,CASSLVPGHEQYF,TGTGCCAGCAGCTTAGTGCCGGGCCACGAGCAGTACTTC
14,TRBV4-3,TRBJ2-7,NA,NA,CASSQGAKSYEQYF,TGCGCCAGCAGCCAGGGGGCTAAATCATACGAGCAGTACTTC
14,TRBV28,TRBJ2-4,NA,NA,CASSLSRGGNIQYF,TGTGCCAGCAGTTTGTCCAGGGGAGGGAACATTCAGTACTTC
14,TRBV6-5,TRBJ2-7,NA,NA,CASSYDTGPNEQYF,TGTGCCAGCAGTTACGATACAGGGCCAAACGAGCAGTACTTC
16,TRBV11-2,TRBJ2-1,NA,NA,CASSLGLTVPYNEQFF,TGTGCCAGCAGCTTAGGCCTGACTGTCCCCTACAATGAGCAGTTCTTC
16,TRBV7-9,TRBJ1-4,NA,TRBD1,CASSLGNRGGNEKLFF,TGTGCCAGCAGCTTAGGAAACAGGGGTGGTAATGAAAAACTGTTTTTT
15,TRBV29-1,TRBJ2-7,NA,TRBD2,CSVPGIAGAPYEQYF,TGCAGCGTTCCAGGGATAGCGGGGGCTCCCTACGAGCAGTACTTC
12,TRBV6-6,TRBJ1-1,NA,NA,CASSEMAAEAFF,TGTGCCAGCAGTGAGATGGCAGCTGAAGCTTTCTTT
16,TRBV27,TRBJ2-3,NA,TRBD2,CASSPLGTGGPDTQYF,TGTGCCAGCAGTCCCCTTGGGACGGGAGGACCAGATACGCAGTATTTT
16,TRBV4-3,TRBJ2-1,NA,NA,CASSQGLGGSYNEQFF,TGCGCCAGCAGCCAAGGTCTGGGCGGCTCCTACAATGAGCAGTTCTTC
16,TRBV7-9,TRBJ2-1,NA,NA,CASSLEGTNSYNEQFF,TGTGCCAGCAGCTTAGAGGGAACGAACTCCTACAATGAGCAGTTCTTC
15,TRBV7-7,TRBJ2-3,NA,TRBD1,CASSRGQGGTDTQYF,TGTGCCAGCAGCCGGGGACAGGGTGGCACAGATACGCAGTATTTT
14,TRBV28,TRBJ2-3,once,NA,CASSFGGGTDTQYF,TGTGCCAGCAGTTTCGGAGGGGGGACAGATACGCAGTATTTT
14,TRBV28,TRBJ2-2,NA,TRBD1,CASRKRTGFGELFF,TGTGCCAGCAGGAAGAGGACAGGGTTCGGGGAGCTGTTTTTT
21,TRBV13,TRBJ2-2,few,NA,CASSFGRRTGDRYTNTGELFF,TGTGCCAGCAGCTTTGGGCGCAGGACCGGTGACCGGTACACGAACACCGGGGAGCTGTTTTTT
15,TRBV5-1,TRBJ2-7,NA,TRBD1,CASRLSGTGRHEQYF,TGCGCCAGCAGACTTTCCGGGACAGGGCGTCACGAGCAGTACTTC
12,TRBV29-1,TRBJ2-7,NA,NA,CSVVQGAYEQYF,TGCAGCGTTGTACAGGGCGCCTACGAGCAGTACTTC
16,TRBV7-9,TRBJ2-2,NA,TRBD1,CASSLAGTGLTGELFF,TGTGCCAGCAGCTTGGCCGGGACAGGGTTGACCGGGGAGCTGTTTTTT
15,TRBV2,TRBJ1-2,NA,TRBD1,CASTPGTGITGGYTF,TGTGCCAGCACTCCCGGGACAGGGATCACAGGGGGCTACACCTTC
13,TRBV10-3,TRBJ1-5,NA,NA,CAIRGNSNQPQHF,TGTGCCATCAGGGGAAATAGCAATCAGCCCCAGCATTTT
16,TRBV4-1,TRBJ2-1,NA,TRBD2,CASSRLAEGSYNEQFF,TGCGCCAGCAGCCGCCTAGCGGAGGGGTCCTACAATGAGCAGTTCTTC
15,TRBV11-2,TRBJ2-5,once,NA,CASSLGQRQKETQYF,TGTGCCAGCAGCTTAGGGCAACGGCAGAAAGAGACCCAGTACTTC
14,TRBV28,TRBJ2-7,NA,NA,CASSLRGLIYEQYF,TGTGCCAGCAGCCTCAGGGGTTTGATCTACGAGCAGTACTTC
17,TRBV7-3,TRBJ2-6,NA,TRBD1,CASSATGGATGANVLTF,TGTGCCAGCAGCGCGACAGGGGGCGCGACCGGGGCCAACGTCCTGACTTTC
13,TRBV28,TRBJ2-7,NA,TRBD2,CASSFRGGYEQYF,TGTGCCAGCAGTTTCCGGGGGGGCTACGAGCAGTACTTC
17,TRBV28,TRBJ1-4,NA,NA,CASRASLGMATNEKLFF,TGTGCCAGCAGGGCTAGTCTTGGGATGGCAACTAATGAAAAACTGTTTTTT